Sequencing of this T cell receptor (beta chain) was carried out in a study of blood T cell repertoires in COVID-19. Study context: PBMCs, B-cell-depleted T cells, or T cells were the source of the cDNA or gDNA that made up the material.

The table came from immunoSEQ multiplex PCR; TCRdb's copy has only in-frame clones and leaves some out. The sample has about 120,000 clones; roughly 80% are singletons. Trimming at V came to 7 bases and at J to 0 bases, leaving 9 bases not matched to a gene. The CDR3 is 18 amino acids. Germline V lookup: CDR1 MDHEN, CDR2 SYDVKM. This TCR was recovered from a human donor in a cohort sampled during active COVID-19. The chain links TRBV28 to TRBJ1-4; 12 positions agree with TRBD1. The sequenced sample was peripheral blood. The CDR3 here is CASNPAGTGGPTNEKLFF. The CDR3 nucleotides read TGTGCCAGCAACCCAGCCGGGACAGGGGGCCCAACTAATGAAAAACTGTTTTTT.